This TCR beta chain was captured by sequencing in a study of blood T cell repertoires in COVID-19. Study overall: The origin of the acute and convalescent COVID-19 samples was the United States, Italy and Spain. From T cells, B-cell-depleted T cells, or PBMCs came the material, which was cDNA or gDNA.

This clone was picked up a small number of times. Per the original methods: Reference gene primers were amplified, and this amplification served to estimate nucleated cell counts. The method was immunoSEQ multiplex PCR; TCRdb's version includes in-frame clones alone and lacks a portion of them. Clonal size and the V and J genes are those of that table, whereas D and trimming came from the DNA. The sample lists 380,000 or so clones, more than 75% occurring once. After removal of 5 bases from V and 3 bases from J, the junction contained 7 bases not matched to a gene. The CDR3 runs 16 residues. Germline CDR1 reads LNHDA; CDR2 reads SQIVND (reference sequence).

Sequenced input: peripheral blood. This chain joins TRBV19 and TRBJ1-6; 7 bases fit TRBD1. This sequence originates from a human donor with acute or convalescent COVID-19. The donor label of this sample is uncertain. The CDR3 DNA follows: TGTGCCAGTAGTGTAACCGGGACAGTCTATAATTCACCCCTCCACTTT. Protein: CASSVTGTVYNSPLHF.